This passage covers 14 T cell receptor beta chains from one sample sequenced in a study of T cell changes during pregnancy in multiple sclerosis. TCRdb's table, derived via immunoSEQ multiplex PCR, lists solely in-frame clones and lacks some. The sample includes around 56,000 clones, 89% of them seen just once. Material: peripheral blood, obtained after pregnancy. These receptor sequences come from a female donor with multiple sclerosis, enrolled in a pregnancy study.

The chain employs TRBV7-5 and TRBJ1-2. TRBV7-5 is shown as a pseudogene. The CDR3 loop spans 14 amino acids. The CDR3 sequence: CARSLSGITYGYTF. The CDR3 DNA reads TGTGCCAGAAGCTTATCCGGGATCACCTATGGCTACACCTTC.

V is TRBV6-5 and J is TRBJ2-7; TRBD1 might be the D (6 bases). CDR1 and CDR2 from the germline V gene are MNHEY and SVGAGI. CDR3 size: 12 residues. Trimming shortened V by 4 bases and J by 7 bases, and 11 bases separated the two germline ends. CDR3 nucleotides: TGTGCCAGCAGTTCACTAGGACAGGAGCAGTACTTC. This codes for CASSSLGQEQYF.

The rearrangement joins TRBV4-3 to TRBJ2-7, with TRBD1 matching 11 bases. CDR1 is LGHNA and CDR2 is YSLEER in the germline V gene. The V segment lost 0 bases and the J segment 3 bases; nucleotides outside the gene matches: 7. CDR3 length: 17 residues. As DNA, the CDR3 is TGCGCCAGCAGCCAAGATAGGTTAGGGACAGGGGGCTACGAGCAGTACTTC. It specifies CASSQDRLGTGGYEQYF.

J is TRBJ2-7 and V is TRBV18; D gene ambiguous. The CDR3 has 13 amino acids. Germline lookup yields CDR1 KGHSH and CDR2 LQKENI. V lost 2 bases, J lost 11 bases, and 16 bases lay in between. The CDR3 region is CASSPAREALEYF. DNA of the CDR3: TGTGCCAGCTCACCAGCACGCGAAGCTCTCGAGTACTTC.

The chain employs TRBV18 and TRBJ2-1; 7 nucleotides agree with TRBD1. The CDR3 sequence is 16 residues long. Trimming took 3 bases from V and 4 from J; bases not matched to a gene: 9. Germline V gene sequence: CDR1 KGHSH, CDR2 LQKENI. The CDR3 DNA reads as TGTGCCAGCTCACCCGAACCCTGGACAGGATACAATGAGCAGTTCTTC. Amino acids: CASSPEPWTGYNEQFF.

This chain links TRBV11-2 with TRBJ1-1; the D is unclear. The germline V gene encodes CDR1 SGHAT and CDR2 FQNNGV. V lost 1 base and J 1 base, leaving 4 bases between the germline ends. There are 13 residues in the CDR3. The CDR3 region is CASSLAGNTEAFF. Here the CDR3 DNA reads TGTGCCAGCAGCTTAGCGGGGAACACTGAAGCTTTCTTT. Complete variable domain (other parts from reference TRBV11-2 and TRBJ1-1): EAGVAQSPRYKIIEKRQSVAFWCNPISGHATLYWYQQILGQGPKLLIQFQNNGVVDDSQLPKDRFSAERLKGVDSTLKIQPAKLEDSAVYLCASSLAGNTEAFFGQGTRLTVV.

J is TRBJ1-2 and V is TRBV21-1; TRBD1, as called in the table, went unchecked against the DNA. TRBV21-1 is a recognized pseudogene. The CDR3 extends over 16 amino acids. The CDR3 is CASSKGLRGPNYGYTF. The DNA for the CDR3 is TGTGCCAGCAGCAAAGGCCTCAGGGGGCCAAACTATGGCTACACCTTC.

The J gene is TRBJ1-2, the V gene TRBV27, with TRBD1 identical over 9 bases. CDR1 and CDR2 (germline): MNHEY, SMNVEV (reference sequence). V trimming: 3 bases; J trimming: 8 bases; junction bases outside the gene matches: 4. This CDR3 is built from 13 residues. The CDR3 protein is CASSFTGGGGYTF. In DNA form, the CDR3 reads TGTGCCAGCAGTTTTACAGGGGGCGGCGGCTACACCTTC.

The J gene is TRBJ2-7, the V gene TRBV6-1; D unresolved. The germline V gene has CDR1 MNHNS and CDR2 SASEGT. Trimming pared 5 bases from V and 5 bases from J, leaving 7 bases between. The CDR3 is 11 residues long. This chain's CDR3 is CASSYSHEQYF. As DNA, the CDR3 is TGTGCCAGCAGTTATTCCCACGAGCAGTACTTC.

This chain joins TRBV6-4 and TRBJ2-1; TRBD1 matches 10 bases. V trimming: 3 bases; J trimming: 6 bases; junction bases outside the gene matches: 5. Germline V CDR1 and CDR2: MRHNA, SNTAGT. The CDR3 spans 15 residues. Here the CDR3 DNA reads TGTGCCAGCAGTGAGTCTAGGACAGGGGGCAATGAGCAGTTCTTC. It specifies CASSESRTGGNEQFF.

The chain combines TRBV9 with TRBJ1-4; D remains unclear. From germline, CDR1 is SGDLS and CDR2 YYNGEE. The V end lost 3 bases, the J end lost 6 bases, and 15 bases lay between the germline ends. The CDR3 has 15 residues. CDR3 amino acids: CASSAGGIYDEKLFF. CDR3 nucleotides: TGTGCCAGCAGCGCCGGAGGGATATATGATGAAAAACTGTTTTTT.

The table lists this clone with a few counts. The V and J genes are TRBV6-5 and TRBJ1-6; no reliable D call. The CDR3 contains 16 residues. The V gene lost 2 bases and the J gene lost 8 bases, with 16 bases spanning the gap. Germline V gene data show CDR1 as MNHEY and CDR2 as SVGAGI. The CDR3 DNA reads TGTGCCAGCAGTTACCTCCCCCGGGCCGGGGATTCACCCCTCCACTTT. This gives the protein CASSYLPRAGDSPLHF.

The chain has TRBV2 and TRBJ2-1, with 16 bases that match TRBD2. Trimming at V came to 6 bases and at J to 6 bases, leaving 5 bases not matched to a gene. Germline V CDR1 and CDR2: SNHLY, FYNNEI. The length of the CDR3 is 16 residues. The DNA of the CDR3 is TGTGCCAGCAGGGGGACTAGCGGGGGGGCCTTCAATGAGCAGTTCTTC. This codes for CASRGTSGGAFNEQFF.

The chain recombines TRBV12-5 with TRBJ2-3; 9 bases align to TRBD1. Unmatched junction bases numbered 10, after V lost 5 bases and J lost 4 bases. Per the germline V gene, CDR1 is LGHNT and CDR2 is FRNRAP. The length of the CDR3 is 16 residues. This CDR3 is CASGPGQGVSADTQYF. The CDR3 coding sequence is TGTGCTAGTGGTCCGGGACAGGGCGTGAGCGCAGATACGCAGTATTTT. Full variable domain (remainder filled in from reference TRBV12-5 and TRBJ2-3): DARVTQTPRHKVTEMGQEVTMRCQPILGHNTVFWYRQTMMQGLELLAYFRNRAPLDDSGMPKDRFSAEMPDATLATLKIQPSEPRDSAVYFCASGPGQGVSADTQYFGPGTRLTVL.